The clone carrying this T cell receptor beta chain has ten or more counts. Its target is not known. Germline V gene sequence: CDR1 DFQATT, CDR2 SNEGSKA (reference sequence). The CDR3 is 16 amino acids. The V and J ends lost 6 bases and 10 bases, in that order; junction bases with no gene match: 18. RNA transcripts provided the source from which TCR beta CDR3 regions were amplified. HTBI primers were the set used in a first-round RT-PCR of the TCR CDR3. One entry per CDR3 protein results from TCRdb running MiXCR on the multiplex PCR reads. This sample has hundreds of thousands of distinct CDR3 sequences, with around 16% found just once. An absence of ophthalmopathy progression within 18 months meant stable Graves' hyperthyroidism. Orbital computed tomography and thyroid ultrasound, together with serum TRAb and thyroxine and clinical symptoms, were used for diagnoses. The authors obtained PBMCs from 7.5 to 10 ml of fresh peripheral blood.

This entry comes from a study of T cells in Graves' hyperthyroidism and ophthalmopathy. Study results and limitations: A 13 V-J model separated ophthalmopathy from stable hyperthyroidism.

The genes are TRBV20-1 and TRBJ2-1; 10 bases are shared with TRBD2. This clonotype was sampled from a woman aged 25 to 39 with Graves' hyperthyroidism. The source material was blood. The CDR3 region is CSAEPLTSGAPREQFF. CDR3 DNA sequence: TGCAGTGCGGAACCCCTTACTAGCGGGGCCCCGAGGGAGCAGTTCTTC.